The clone carrying this T cell receptor beta chain was seen a handful of times. Its antigen remains unknown. This sample was taken from a study of vaccination and CD4 T cells after COVID-19. Study at large: Median time from COVID diagnosis to post-COVID sampling was more than 95 days (35 to 161).

The treatment: roughly 10-day PBMC culture with coronavirus spike peptide pools or control peptides (ViraFEST assay). Researchers grew the cells for nine to eleven days and then pulled out CD4+ T cells by negative selection. Germline V gene data show CDR1 as DFQATT and CDR2 as SNEGSKA (reference sequence). This CDR3 comprises 14 residues. V gave up 5 bases and J gave up 1 base; unmatched junction bases: 5. Study results and caveats: The analysis of convalescent patients involved relatively few individuals and lacked early post-infection timepoints.

An Oncomine TCR Beta short-read assay was used to sequence the DNA from cultured CD4+ T cells. The genomic DNA was obtained from cultured CD4+ T cells by extraction with the QIAamp micro DNA kit. One entry per CDR3 protein, called by TCRdb with MiXCR from the PCR reads. Of tens of thousands of distinct CDR3 sequences listed, roughly 50% are singletons. Sequenced input: CD4+ T cells from blood, cultured in vitro. V is TRBV20-1 and J is TRBJ1-5, with 7 bases fitting TRBD1. The TCR originated in a human donor who had recovered from COVID-19. CDR3 nucleotides: TGCAGTGCTCGACAGGGATCGAGCAATCAGCCCCAGCATTTT. Its translation is CSARQGSSNQPQHF.